Listed below are T cell receptor beta chains from one sample, sequenced in a study of vaccination effects on CD4 cells after COVID-19. Their specific antigens are unknown. Method: immunoSEQ multiplex PCR; TCRdb's copy keeps in-frame clones and lacks some. The table includes about 32,000 clones, under 75% detected once. The sample consisted of CD4+ T cells from PBMCs cultured with HCoV-229E spike peptides, taken after COVID-19 vaccination. The receptors here all came from a human donor who received a COVID-19 vaccine. The CDR3 runs from the conserved cysteine through the conserved F or W. D genes are given only for firm matches. Not all rows give a size; the values are once, few, many and, for expanded clones, a class.

-,TRBJ1-2,-,TRBV5-1,CASSLQGGYTF,TGCGCCAGCAGCTTGCAGGGTGGCTACACCTTC
TRBD1,TRBJ1-1,-,TRBV3-1/TRBV3-2,CASSQGGGLNTEAFF,TGTGCCAGCAGCCAAGGAGGGGGCTTGAACACTGAAGCTTTCTTT
TRBD2,TRBJ2-5,-,TRBV29-1,CSVGGTRAQETQYF,TGCAGCGTGGGGGGGACTAGAGCACAAGAGACCCAGTACTTC
TRBD1,TRBJ2-2,-,TRBV5-6,CASSLFEGQLNTGELFF,TGTGCCAGCAGCTTGTTCGAGGGACAGCTGAACACCGGGGAGCTGTTTTTT
-,TRBJ2-7,-,TRBV5-8,CASGSFYRDNSYEQYF,TGTGCCAGCGGTAGCTTTTACCGGGACAACTCCTACGAGCAGTACTTC
TRBD1,TRBJ2-2,once,TRBV6-6,CASSLQGAHTGELFF,TGTGCCAGCAGCTTACAGGGGGCGCACACCGGGGAGCTGTTTTTT
-,TRBJ1-1,once,TRBV30,CAWNNAAEAFF,TGTGCCTGGAATAATGCGGCTGAAGCTTTCTTT
TRBD1,TRBJ1-2,few,TRBV19,CASSAGQLINYGYTF,TGTGCCAGTAGTGCGGGACAGCTCATTAACTATGGCTACACCTTC
TRBD1,TRBJ1-4,few,TRBV11-2,CASSRTRTGLGVGEKLFF,TGTGCCAGCAGCCGGACTCGGACAGGGCTGGGGGTTGGTGAAAAACTGTTTTTT
-,TRBJ1-1,-,TRBV11-2,CASSGRIMNTEAFF,TGTGCCAGCAGCGGCAGGATTATGAACACTGAAGCTTTCTTT
-,TRBJ2-3,few,TRBV5-1,CASSSPDSTDTQYF,TGCGCCAGCAGCTCACCGGACTCCACAGATACGCAGTATTTT
TRBD1,TRBJ2-7,-,TRBV10-3,CAVRDRGLSEQYF,TGTGCCGTCCGGGACAGGGGGCTCAGCGAGCAGTACTTC
-,TRBJ2-5,few,TRBV14,CASSQGFFPIKTQYF,TGTGCCAGCAGCCAAGGGTTCTTTCCGATAAAGACCCAGTACTTC
-,TRBJ2-7,-,TRBV25-1,CASSVFTYEQYF,TGTGCCAGCAGTGTCTTTACCTACGAGCAGTACTTC
-,TRBJ2-4,-,TRBV6-1,CASSDRVRNIQYF,TGTGCCAGCAGTGACAGGGTTAGAAACATTCAGTACTTC
-,TRBJ2-3,-,TRBV6-1,CASSERRGRNTDTQYF,TGTGCCAGCAGTGAACGCAGGGGCCGCAACACAGATACGCAGTATTTT
TRBD1,TRBJ1-2,few,TRBV6-2/TRBV6-3,CASGPGQGLLGNYGYTF,TGTGCCAGCGGCCCGGGACAGGGGTTACTCGGCAACTATGGCTACACCTTC
TRBD1,TRBJ2-5,once,TRBV7-7,CASSSGGGGETQYF,TGTGCCAGCAGCTCAGGGGGCGGAGGGGAGACCCAGTACTTC
-,TRBJ2-2,-,TRBV24-1,CATSDREVPTGELFF,TGTGCCACCAGTGATCGGGAAGTACCCACCGGGGAGCTGTTTTTT
TRBD2,TRBJ2-5,-,TRBV10-3,CAIRQTSNQETQYF,TGTGCCATCAGGCAGACTAGCAACCAAGAGACCCAGTACTTC
TRBD1,TRBJ1-3,few,TRBV11-2,CASSSWDRGGSGNTIYF,TGTGCCAGCAGCTCTTGGGACAGGGGAGGGTCCGGAAACACCATATATTTT
-,TRBJ2-2,few,TRBV2,CASSTRTTGELFF,TGTGCCAGCAGTACTAGAACTACCGGGGAGCTGTTTTTT
TRBD2,TRBJ2-5,once,TRBV5-4,CASSSGPNGGETQYF,TGTGCCAGCAGCTCCGGGCCCAACGGGGGGGAGACCCAGTACTTC
TRBD2,TRBJ2-1,-,TRBV7-9,CASSFRGRGYNEQFF,TGTGCCAGCAGCTTTCGTGGGAGGGGCTACAATGAGCAGTTCTTC
-,TRBJ1-2,-,TRBV6-5,CAILDSYYGYTF,TGTGCCATCTTGGACAGTTACTATGGCTACACCTTC
-,TRBJ2-1,-,TRBV14,CASSQSSYNEQFF,TGTGCCAGCAGCCAATCCTCCTACAATGAGCAGTTCTTC
-,TRBJ2-7,once,TRBV11-2,CASSLGRARLDYEQYF,TGTGCCAGCAGCTTAGGCCGGGCTCGGCTAGACTACGAGCAGTACTTC
-,TRBJ1-5,once,TRBV12-3/TRBV12-4,CASRGSGNQPQHF,TGTGCCAGCAGGGGGAGCGGCAATCAGCCCCAGCATTTT
-,TRBJ1-6,-,TRBV9,CASSVEQGSSPLHF,TGTGCCAGCAGCGTAGAACAGGGCAGTTCACCCCTCCACTTT
TRBD1,TRBJ1-2,-,TRBV6-5,CASSAGQRNGYTF,TGTGCCAGCAGCGCGGGACAGCGTAATGGCTACACCTTC
-,TRBJ1-1,-,TRBV6-1,CASSELAVSEAFF,TGTGCCAGCAGTGAACTTGCTGTCAGTGAAGCTTTCTTT
TRBD2,TRBJ2-7,medium-sized,TRBV3-1/TRBV3-2,CASSRKSPGLAGGAYEQYF,TGTGCCAGCAGCCGCAAGTCCCCGGGACTAGCGGGGGGTGCCTACGAGCAGTACTTC
-,TRBJ2-7,-,TRBV7-9,CASSLGWSSYEQYF,TGTGCCAGCAGCTTGGGATGGAGCTCCTACGAGCAGTACTTC
-,TRBJ1-1,-,TRBV19,CASSISSVNTEAFF,TGTGCCAGTAGTATCAGTAGCGTGAACACTGAAGCTTTCTTT
-,TRBJ1-6,-,TRBV9,CASRFGVSNSPLHF,TGTGCCAGCAGATTCGGGGTCAGTAATTCACCCCTCCACTTT
-,TRBJ1-5,few,TRBV2,CASTEGMNNQPQHF,TGTGCCAGCACCGAGGGGATGAACAATCAGCCCCAGCATTTT
-,TRBJ1-1,-,TRBV19,CASRDPNTEAFF,TGTGCCAGTAGGGACCCGAACACTGAAGCTTTCTTT
-,TRBJ1-1,-,TRBV9,CASSVAWGKQKAFF,TGTGCCAGCAGCGTAGCTTGGGGGAAACAGAAAGCTTTCTTT
-,TRBJ1-2,-,TRBV6-5,CASSYSSQGSYGYTF,TGTGCCAGCAGTTACTCGAGTCAGGGTAGCTATGGCTACACCTTC
-,TRBJ2-7,-,TRBV12-5,CASSPGRRNSYEQYF,TGTGCTAGTTCCCCGGGACGGAGGAACTCCTACGAGCAGTACTTC
-,TRBJ1-4,-,TRBV7-9,CASSLGRFATNEKLFF,TGTGCCAGCAGCTTAGGGAGATTTGCAACTAATGAAAAACTGTTTTTT
-,TRBJ2-7,-,TRBV6-5,CASSYYPTGSYEQYF,TGTGCCAGCAGTTACTACCCCACCGGCAGCTACGAGCAGTACTTC
TRBD2,TRBJ2-5,-,TRBV7-9,CAGWGREGPETQYF,TGTGCCGGCTGGGGGCGGGAGGGTCCGGAGACCCAGTACTTC
TRBD2,TRBJ2-1,-,TRBV6-5,CATETSGGYNEQFF,TGTGCCACCGAGACTAGCGGAGGATACAATGAGCAGTTCTTC
-,TRBJ2-4,-,TRBV3-1/TRBV3-2,CASSQVHIQYF,TGTGCCAGCAGCCAAGTTCACATTCAGTACTTC
TRBD1,TRBJ2-5,-,TRBV10-2,CASSESLDRVKTQYF,TGCGCCAGCAGTGAGTCCCTCGACAGGGTAAAGACCCAGTACTTC
-,TRBJ1-3,-,TRBV3-1/TRBV3-2,CASSQDGGLSFSGNTIYF,TGTGCCAGCAGCCAAGATGGAGGTTTGTCTTTCTCTGGAAACACCATATATTTT
-,TRBJ1-1,-,TRBV30,CAWTLGLGNTEAFF,TGTGCCTGGACTTTGGGACTGGGGAACACTGAAGCTTTCTTT
-,TRBJ1-5,-,TRBV3-1/TRBV3-2,CASSQDGQNNQPQHF,TGTGCCAGCAGCCAAGATGGACAGAATAATCAGCCCCAGCATTTT
TRBD1,TRBJ2-1,-,TRBV2,CASSHRGRLEQFF,TGTGCCAGCAGTCACAGGGGGCGCCTCGAGCAGTTCTTC
-,TRBJ2-3,-,TRBV9,CASSVGGGLTDTQYF,TGTGCCAGCAGCGTAGGAGGGGGGTTAACAGATACGCAGTATTTT
TRBD2,TRBJ2-5,-,TRBV6-5,CATGGRETQYF,TGTGCCACGGGGGGAAGGGAGACCCAGTACTTC
-,TRBJ1-2,once,TRBV7-8,CASSLGELGYGYTF,TGTGCCAGCAGCTTAGGGGAATTGGGCTATGGCTACACCTTC
-,TRBJ2-7,-,TRBV2,CASRSDNYEQYF,TGTGCCAGCAGATCCGACAACTACGAGCAGTACTTC
-,TRBJ2-3,-,TRBV9,CASSAVDTDTQYF,TGTGCCAGCAGCGCTGTGGACACAGATACGCAGTATTTT
-,TRBJ1-1,-,TRBV3-1/TRBV3-2,CASSPYSRPGTEAFF,TGTGCCAGCAGCCCTTACAGCAGGCCCGGCACTGAAGCTTTCTTT
TRBD1,TRBJ1-1,-,TRBV6-4,CASRRTGNTEAFF,TGTGCCAGCAGACGGACAGGGAACACTGAAGCTTTCTTT